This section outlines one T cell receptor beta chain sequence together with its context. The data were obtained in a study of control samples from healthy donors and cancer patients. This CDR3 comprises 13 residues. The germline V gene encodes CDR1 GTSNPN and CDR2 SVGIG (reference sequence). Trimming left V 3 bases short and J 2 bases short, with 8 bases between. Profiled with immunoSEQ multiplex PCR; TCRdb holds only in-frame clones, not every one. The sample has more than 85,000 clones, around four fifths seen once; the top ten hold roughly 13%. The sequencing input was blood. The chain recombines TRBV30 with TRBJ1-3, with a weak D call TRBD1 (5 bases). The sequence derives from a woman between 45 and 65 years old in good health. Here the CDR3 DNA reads TGTGCCTGGAGGGCCAGGGCTGGAAACACCATATATTTT. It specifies CAWRARAGNTIYF.